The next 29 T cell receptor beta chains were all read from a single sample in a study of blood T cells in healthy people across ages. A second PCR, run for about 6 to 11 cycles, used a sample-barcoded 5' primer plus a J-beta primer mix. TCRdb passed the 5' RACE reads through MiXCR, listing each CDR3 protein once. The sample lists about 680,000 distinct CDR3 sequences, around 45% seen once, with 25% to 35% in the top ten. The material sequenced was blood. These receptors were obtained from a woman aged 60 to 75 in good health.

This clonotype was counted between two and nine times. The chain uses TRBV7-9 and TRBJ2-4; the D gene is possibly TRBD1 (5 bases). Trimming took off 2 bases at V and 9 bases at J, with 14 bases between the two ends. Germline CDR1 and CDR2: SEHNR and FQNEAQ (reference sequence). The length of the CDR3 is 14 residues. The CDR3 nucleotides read TGTGCCAGCAGCTTAACTCCGCAGGGCCCCATTCAGTACTTC. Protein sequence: CASSLTPQGPIQYF.

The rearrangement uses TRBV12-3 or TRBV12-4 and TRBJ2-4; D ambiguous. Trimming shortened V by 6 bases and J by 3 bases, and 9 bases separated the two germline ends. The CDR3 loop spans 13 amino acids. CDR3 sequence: CASRESGKNIQYF. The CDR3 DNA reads TGTGCCAGCAGAGAGTCGGGCAAAAACATTCAGTACTTC.

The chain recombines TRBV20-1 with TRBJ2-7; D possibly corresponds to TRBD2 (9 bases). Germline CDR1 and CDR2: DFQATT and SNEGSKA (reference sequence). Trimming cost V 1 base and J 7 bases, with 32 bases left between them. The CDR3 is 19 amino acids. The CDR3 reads CSARVQGGIAGDYYNEQYF. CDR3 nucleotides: TGCAGTGCTAGAGTACAGGGGGGCATAGCGGGGGATTACTACAATGAGCAGTACTTC.

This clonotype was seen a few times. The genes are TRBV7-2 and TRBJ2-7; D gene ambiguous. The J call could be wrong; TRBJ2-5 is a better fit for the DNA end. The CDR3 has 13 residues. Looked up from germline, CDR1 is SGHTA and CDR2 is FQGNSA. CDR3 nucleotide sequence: TGTGCCAGCAGCTTCACAAGGATGGAGACCCAGTACTTC. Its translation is CASSFTRMETQYF.

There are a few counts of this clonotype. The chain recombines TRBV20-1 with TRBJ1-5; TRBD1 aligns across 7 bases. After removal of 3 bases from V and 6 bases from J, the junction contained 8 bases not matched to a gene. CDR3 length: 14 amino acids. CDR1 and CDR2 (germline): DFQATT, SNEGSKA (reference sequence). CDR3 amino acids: CSARYDRAIQPQHF. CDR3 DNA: TGCAGTGCTAGGTACGACAGGGCCATTCAGCCCCAGCATTTT.

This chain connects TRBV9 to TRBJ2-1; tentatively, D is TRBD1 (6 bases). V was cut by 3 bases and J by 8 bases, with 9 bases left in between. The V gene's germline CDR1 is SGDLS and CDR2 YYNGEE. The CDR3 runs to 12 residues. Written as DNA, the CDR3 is TGTGCCAGCAGCGGACAGGCCCATGAGCAGTTCTTC. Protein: CASSGQAHEQFF.

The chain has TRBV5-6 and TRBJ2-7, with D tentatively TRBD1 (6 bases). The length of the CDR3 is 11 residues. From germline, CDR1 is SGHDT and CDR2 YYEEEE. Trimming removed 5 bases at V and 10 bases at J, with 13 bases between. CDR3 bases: TGTGCCAGCAGTCGGTCAGGGGCCCAGTACTTC. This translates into CASSRSGAQYF.

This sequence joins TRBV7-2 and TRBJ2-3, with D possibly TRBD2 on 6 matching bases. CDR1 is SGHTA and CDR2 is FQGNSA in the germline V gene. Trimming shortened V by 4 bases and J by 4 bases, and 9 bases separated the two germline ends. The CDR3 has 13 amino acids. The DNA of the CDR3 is TGTACCAGCAGCTCCCGGAGGGCAGATACGCAGTATTTT. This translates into CTSSSRRADTQYF.

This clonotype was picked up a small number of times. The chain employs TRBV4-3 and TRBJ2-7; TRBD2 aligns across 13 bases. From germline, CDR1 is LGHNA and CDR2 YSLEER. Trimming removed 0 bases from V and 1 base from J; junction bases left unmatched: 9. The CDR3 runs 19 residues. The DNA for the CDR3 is TGCGCCAGCAGCCAAGAGCTTAGGACTAGCGGGAGTTTTTCCTACGAGCAGTACTTC. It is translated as CASSQELRTSGSFSYEQYF.

CDR3 sequence reads: CTTPSWTSGSADTQYF. The CDR3 DNA follows: TGCACCACCCCTTCCTGGACTAGCGGGAGCGCAGATACGCAGTATTTT. V is TRBV1 and J is TRBJ2-3; the D call in the table, TRBD2, was not verified against the DNA. TRBV1 is a pseudogene. The CDR3 sequence is 16 residues long.

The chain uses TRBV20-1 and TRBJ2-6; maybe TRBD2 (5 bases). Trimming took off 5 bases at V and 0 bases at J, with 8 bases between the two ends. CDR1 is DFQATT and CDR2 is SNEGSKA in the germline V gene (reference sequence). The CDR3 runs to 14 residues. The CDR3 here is CSARESSGANVLTF. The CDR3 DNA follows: TGCAGTGCTCGGGAAAGCTCTGGGGCCAACGTCCTGACTTTC.

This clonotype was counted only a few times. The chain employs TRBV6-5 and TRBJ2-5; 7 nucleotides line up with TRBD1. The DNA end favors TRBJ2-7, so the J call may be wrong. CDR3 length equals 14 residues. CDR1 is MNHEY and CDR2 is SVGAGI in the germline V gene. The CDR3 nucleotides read TGTGCCAGCCACCCAAGGGGGCTGCCGTACGAGCAGTACTTC. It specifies CASHPRGLPYEQYF.

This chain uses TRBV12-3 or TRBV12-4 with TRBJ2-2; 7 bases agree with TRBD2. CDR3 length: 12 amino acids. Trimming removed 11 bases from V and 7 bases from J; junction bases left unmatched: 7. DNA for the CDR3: TGTGCCGAAGCTAGCGGTGGCGGGGAGCTGTTTTTT. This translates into CAEASGGGELFF.

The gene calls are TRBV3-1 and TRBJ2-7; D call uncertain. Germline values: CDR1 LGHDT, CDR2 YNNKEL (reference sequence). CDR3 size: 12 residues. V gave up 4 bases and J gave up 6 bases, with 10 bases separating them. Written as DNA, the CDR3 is TGTGCCAGCAGCCCTCGACCGGGCGAGCAGTACTTC. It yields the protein CASSPRPGEQYF.

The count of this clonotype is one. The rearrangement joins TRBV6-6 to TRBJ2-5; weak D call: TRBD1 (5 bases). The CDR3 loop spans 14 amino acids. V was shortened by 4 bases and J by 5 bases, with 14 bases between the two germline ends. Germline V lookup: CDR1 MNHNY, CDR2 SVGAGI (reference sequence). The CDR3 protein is CASSFTGFSETQYF. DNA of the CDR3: TGTGCCAGCAGTTTCACAGGTTTTAGTGAGACCCAGTACTTC.

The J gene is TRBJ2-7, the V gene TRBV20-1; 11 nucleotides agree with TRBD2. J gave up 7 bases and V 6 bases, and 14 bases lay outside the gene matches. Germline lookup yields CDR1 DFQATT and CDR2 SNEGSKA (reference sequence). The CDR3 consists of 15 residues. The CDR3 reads CSAGLTSGAINEQYF. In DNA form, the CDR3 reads TGCAGTGCCGGCTTGACTAGCGGGGCGATCAATGAGCAGTACTTC.

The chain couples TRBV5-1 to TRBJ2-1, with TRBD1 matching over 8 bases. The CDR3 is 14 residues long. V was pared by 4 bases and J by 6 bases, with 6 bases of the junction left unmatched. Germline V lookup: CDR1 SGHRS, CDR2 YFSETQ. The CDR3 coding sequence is TGCGCCAGCAGCGTGCTGACAGGGGTCAATGAGCAGTTCTTC. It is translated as CASSVLTGVNEQFF.

The CDR3 region is CSAPKGNEQFF. Here the CDR3 DNA reads TGCAGCGCCCCGAAGGGGAATGAGCAGTTCTTC. The chain joins TRBV29-1 to TRBJ2-1; weak D call: TRBD1 (5 bases). Germline lookup yields CDR1 SQVTM and CDR2 ANQGSEA. V was pared by 7 bases and J by 7 bases, with 11 bases between. The CDR3 extends over 11 amino acids.

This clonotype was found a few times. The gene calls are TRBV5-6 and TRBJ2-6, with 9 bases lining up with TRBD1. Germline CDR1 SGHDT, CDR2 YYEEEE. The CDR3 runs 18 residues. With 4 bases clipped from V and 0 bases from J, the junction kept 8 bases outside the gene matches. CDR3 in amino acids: CASSAGQGTSSGANVLTF. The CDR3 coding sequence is TGTGCCAGCAGCGCCGGACAGGGGACAAGCTCTGGGGCCAACGTCCTGACTTTC.

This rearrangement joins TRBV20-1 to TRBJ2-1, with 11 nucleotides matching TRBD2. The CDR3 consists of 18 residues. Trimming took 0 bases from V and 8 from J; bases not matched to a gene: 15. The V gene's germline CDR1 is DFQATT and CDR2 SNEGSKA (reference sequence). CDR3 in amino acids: CSARDPTSGRLVFDEQFF. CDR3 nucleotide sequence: TGCAGTGCTAGAGATCCAACTAGCGGGAGATTGGTTTTTGATGAGCAGTTCTTC.

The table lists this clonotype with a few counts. The CDR3 DNA reads TGTGCCAGCAGTCCCAGGGTGGCGGGTGAGCAGTTCTTC. It translates to CASSPRVAGEQFF. The V gene is TRBV12-3 or TRBV12-4, the J gene TRBJ2-1, with D possibly called TRBD1 or TRBD2 (5 bases each). The CDR3 loop spans 13 amino acids. V was shortened by 5 bases and J by 9 bases, with 14 bases between the two germline ends.

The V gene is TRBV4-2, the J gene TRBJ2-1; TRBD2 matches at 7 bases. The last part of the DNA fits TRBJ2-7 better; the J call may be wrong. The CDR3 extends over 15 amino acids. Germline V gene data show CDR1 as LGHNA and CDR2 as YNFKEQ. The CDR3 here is CASSQREGSYNEQYF. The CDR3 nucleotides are TGTGCCAGCAGCCAAAGGGAGGGATCCTACAATGAGCAGTACTTC.

The CDR3 here is CASSQSGSGETQYF. The CDR3 DNA sequence: TGTGCCAGCAGTCAAAGCGGGAGTGGAGAGACCCAGTACTTC. The chain employs TRBV6-5 and TRBJ2-7; 8 nucleotides match TRBD2. The J call may not be correct, given that the DNA end is closer to TRBJ2-5. The CDR3 contains 14 residues. Per germline, CDR1 MNHEY and CDR2 SVGAGI.

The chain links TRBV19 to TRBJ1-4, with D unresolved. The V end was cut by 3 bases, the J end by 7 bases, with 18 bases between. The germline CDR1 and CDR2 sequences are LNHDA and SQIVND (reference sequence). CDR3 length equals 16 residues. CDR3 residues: CASSIGSRTKSEKLFF. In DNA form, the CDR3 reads TGTGCCAGTAGTATTGGGAGCAGAACCAAGAGTGAAAAACTGTTTTTT.

CDR3 residues: CASRLTGGGQPQHF. The CDR3 bases are TGTGCCAGCAGGTTGACAGGGGGCGGTCAGCCCCAGCATTTT. This chain joins TRBV7-8 and TRBJ1-5; 10 nucleotides agree with TRBD1. Looked up from germline, CDR1 is SGHVS and CDR2 is FQNEAQ. The CDR3 contains 14 residues. V lost 6 bases, J lost 6 bases, and 5 bases stayed unmatched.

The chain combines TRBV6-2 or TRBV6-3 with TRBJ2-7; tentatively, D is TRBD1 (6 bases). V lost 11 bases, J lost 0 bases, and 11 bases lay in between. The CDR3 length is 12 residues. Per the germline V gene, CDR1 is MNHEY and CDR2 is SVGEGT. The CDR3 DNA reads TGTGCCGTCCGGGACAACTCCTACGAGCAGTACTTC. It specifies CAVRDNSYEQYF.

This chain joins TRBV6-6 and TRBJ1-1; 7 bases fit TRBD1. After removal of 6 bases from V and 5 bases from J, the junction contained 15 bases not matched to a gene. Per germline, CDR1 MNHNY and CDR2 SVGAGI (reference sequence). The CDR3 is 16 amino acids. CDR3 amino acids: CASSPVAGGKGTEAFF. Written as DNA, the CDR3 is TGTGCCAGCAGCCCGGTAGCAGGGGGAAAGGGGACTGAAGCTTTCTTT.

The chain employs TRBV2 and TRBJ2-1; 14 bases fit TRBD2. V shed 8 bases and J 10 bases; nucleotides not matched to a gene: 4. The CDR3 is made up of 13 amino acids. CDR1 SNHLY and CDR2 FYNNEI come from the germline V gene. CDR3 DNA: TGTGCCAGCTGTGGACTAGCGGGAGGCGAGCAGTTCTTC. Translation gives CASCGLAGGEQFF.

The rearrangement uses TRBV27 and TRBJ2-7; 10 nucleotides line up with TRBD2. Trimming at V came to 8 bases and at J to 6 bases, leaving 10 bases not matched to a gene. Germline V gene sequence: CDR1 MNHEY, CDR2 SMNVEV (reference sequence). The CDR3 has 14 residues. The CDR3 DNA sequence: TGTGCCAGCGGAACAGCGGGAGGGCCGATCGAGCAGTACTTC. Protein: CASGTAGGPIEQYF.